The source of this T cell receptor beta chain is a study of T cell repertoires in ileal Crohn's disease. The study's findings and limits: Compared with non-smokers, active smokers at surgery showed more clonal expansions. Every patient over 26.8% clonality showed endoscopic recurrence.

Method: immunoSEQ multiplex PCR; TCRdb's copy keeps in-frame clones and lacks some. The sample includes just over 7,000 clones, almost 95% of them seen just once. A remark on this clone: As yet, its antigen is unknown.

The germline gives CDR1 LNHDA, CDR2 SQIVND (reference sequence). This CDR3 comprises 15 residues. The germline V and J ends were trimmed by 6 bases and 1 base, with 13 bases remaining between them. V is TRBV19 and J is TRBJ1-5; tentative D call: TRBD1 (5 bases). The sequencing input was ileal tissue. The source of this sequence is an adult with Crohn's disease. This chain's CDR3 is CASRVGAVSNQPQHF. CDR3 DNA: TGTGCCAGTAGGGTAGGGGCTGTGAGCAATCAGCCCCAGCATTTT.